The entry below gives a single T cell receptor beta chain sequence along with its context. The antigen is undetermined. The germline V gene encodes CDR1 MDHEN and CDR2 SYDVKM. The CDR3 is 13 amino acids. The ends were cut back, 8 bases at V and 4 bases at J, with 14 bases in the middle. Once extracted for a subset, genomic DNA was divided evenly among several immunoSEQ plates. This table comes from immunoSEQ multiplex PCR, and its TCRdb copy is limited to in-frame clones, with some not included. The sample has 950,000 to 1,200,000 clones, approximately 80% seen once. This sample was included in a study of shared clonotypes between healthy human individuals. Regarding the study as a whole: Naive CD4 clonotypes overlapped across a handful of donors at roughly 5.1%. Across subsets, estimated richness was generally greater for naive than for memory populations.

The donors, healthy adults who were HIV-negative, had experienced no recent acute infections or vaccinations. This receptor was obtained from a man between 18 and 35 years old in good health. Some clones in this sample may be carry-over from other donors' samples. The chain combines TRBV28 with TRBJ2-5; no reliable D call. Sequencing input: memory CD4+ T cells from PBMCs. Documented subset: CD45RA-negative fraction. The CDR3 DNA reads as TGTGCCAGCGGCCGGAGAAACGGAGAGACCCAGTACTTC. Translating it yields CASGRRNGETQYF.